Below, one TCR beta chain is given with its context. These data belong to a study of blood T cell repertoires in COVID-19. Sequencing used immunoSEQ multiplex PCR; TCRdb keeps in-frame clones, though not all of them. The table lists about 48,000 clones, 65% to 90% of them singletons. From germline, CDR1 is SGHRS and CDR2 YFSETQ. The CDR3 loop spans 13 amino acids. Losses at the gene ends were 5 bases for V and 6 bases for J; bases not matched to a gene: 4. The receptor was derived from a man aged 35 to 55 with acute or convalescent COVID-19. This chain joins TRBV5-1 and TRBJ1-2; 10 nucleotides match TRBD1. Sequencing was carried out using peripheral blood. The chain's CDR3 is CASRSGQGNGYTF. In nucleotides, the CDR3 is TGCGCCAGCAGATCGGGACAGGGGAATGGCTACACCTTC.